This T cell receptor (beta chain) originates from a study of blood T cells in healthy people across ages. Study-wide results and limits: Higher diversity, along with more naive CD4+ cells, distinguished long-lived donors from aged donors.

About this clonotype itself: No antigen is known for it.

Sample-barcoded 5' priming and a J-beta primer mix drove a second PCR of 7 to 11 cycles. TCRdb itself ran the 5' RACE reads through MiXCR, one entry per CDR3 protein. The sample shows fewer than 600,000 distinct CDR3 sequences, approximately 26% of them seen only once. V shed 0 bases, J shed 6 bases, and the junction held 5 bases outside the gene matches. The CDR3 spans 14 residues. Germline values: CDR1 DFQATT, CDR2 SNEGSKA (reference sequence). These same records also appear under a second study, on T cells of mothers and their children. That study adds: Mother-child pairs who were related displayed a slightly higher overlap than unrelated pairs, a difference that was non-significant.

This sequence joins TRBV20-1 and TRBJ1-5; 7 bases match TRBD1. The sequence derives from a boy between 2 and 10 years old in good health. The sequenced material came from blood. CDR3: CSARDRTGVQPQHF. For the CDR3, the DNA is TGCAGTGCTAGAGATAGGACAGGCGTTCAGCCCCAGCATTTT.